This TCR beta chain is drawn from a study of PD-1 blockade in classical Hodgkin lymphoma. A word on this clone: Its antigen is undetermined. The sample holds other DNA sequences that translate to the same CDR3.

Whole-study findings and limits: CD4+ TCR diversity climbed significantly by C4D1, unlike CD8+ TCR diversity. Nivolumab starters within 1 year of ASCT were excluded. Repertoire differences lack defined causes, possibly disease activity or prior therapy.

As for time point: cycle 4 day 1 (C4D1), after more than five weeks of nivolumab. All patients relapsed after autologous stem cell transplantation, and brentuximab vedotin exposure varied. Clones were sequenced by immunoSEQ multiplex PCR, and TCRdb holds only the in-frame ones, with some missing. Here the sample spans around 65,000 clones, about 85% being singletons. CDR3 length: 15 amino acids. Germline V CDR1 and CDR2: SGHRS, YFSETQ. V dropped 2 bases and J dropped 0; count of bases not matched to a gene: 2. The sequencing used peripheral blood mononuclear cells (PBMCs), collected before the fourth cycle of nivolumab. The sequence was obtained from a human donor with classical Hodgkin lymphoma. This chain links TRBV5-1 with TRBJ1-3, with 7 bases matching TRBD1. The CDR3 here is CASSLTGVSGNTIYF. DNA for the CDR3: TGCGCCAGCAGCTTAACAGGGGTCTCTGGAAACACCATATATTTT.